The 5 T cell receptor beta chains given below trace back to one sample, sequenced in a study of blood T cell repertoires in COVID-19. Generated by immunoSEQ multiplex PCR, the TCRdb table keeps only in-frame clones and is missing some. The sample includes fewer than 300,000 clones, about 90% of them seen just once. Sequencing input: peripheral blood. These receptors all come from a woman aged 50 to 65 with acute or convalescent COVID-19.

The rearrangement joins TRBV7-6 to TRBJ2-7; 14 bases align to TRBD2. Trimming removed 5 bases from V and 4 bases from J; junction bases left unmatched: 4. Germline lookup yields CDR1 SGHVS and CDR2 FNYEAQ. The CDR3 is 15 residues long. The CDR3 protein is CASSPGLAGGYEQYF. The DNA for the CDR3 is TGTGCCAGCAGCCCCGGACTAGCGGGAGGTTACGAGCAGTACTTC. The variable domain in full, completed from reference TRBV7-6 and TRBJ2-7, reads GAGVSQSPRYKVTKRGQDVALRCDPISGHVSLYWYRQALGQGPEFLTYFNYEAQQDKSGLPNDRFSAERPEGSISTLTIQRTEQRDSAMYRCASSPGLAGGYEQYFGPGTRLTVT.

This chain links TRBV12-3 or TRBV12-4 with TRBJ2-5; D may be TRBD1 (6 bases). CDR3 length equals 13 residues. V was trimmed by 3 bases and J by 4 bases, leaving 9 bases between them. The CDR3 DNA is TGTGCCAGCAGTTTCGCCAGGGGAGAGACCCAGTACTTC. Translation gives CASSFARGETQYF.

This sequence joins TRBV7-3 and TRBJ2-7; TRBD2 is a possible D gene (6 bases). Deletions cut 2 bases from V and 0 bases from J, with 11 bases between. In germline, CDR1 is SGHTA, CDR2 FQGTGA. This CDR3 region has 15 residues. For the CDR3, the DNA is TGTGCCAGCAGCTTATTCGCGGGATTCTCCTACGAGCAGTACTTC. It encodes CASSLFAGFSYEQYF.

This clone showed up just once. This chain joins TRBV5-4 and TRBJ1-1; 7 bases are a match to TRBD1. The CDR3 consists of 14 residues. V trimming: 4 bases; J trimming: 2 bases; junction bases outside the gene matches: 5. Germline assignment: CDR1 SGHNT and CDR2 YYREEE (reference sequence). The chain's CDR3 is CASSVGQQNTEAFF. CDR3 in DNA: TGTGCCAGCAGCGTGGGACAGCAAAACACTGAAGCTTTCTTT.

This sequence joins TRBV4-1 and TRBJ1-5; perhaps TRBD1 as D (5 bases). V shed 0 bases and J shed 2 bases, with 11 bases lying between them. Germline assignment: CDR1 MGHRA and CDR2 YSYEKL. CDR3 length equals 16 residues. CDR3 loop: CASSQDGGGGNQPQHF. CDR3 sequence (DNA): TGCGCCAGCAGCCAAGATGGGGGGGGTGGCAATCAGCCCCAGCATTTT.